The 15 T cell receptor beta chains below were found in one sample sequenced in a study of cytomegalovirus exposure and HLA in healthy donors. PCR involved 60 Vbeta and 13 Jbeta primers. Profiled with immunoSEQ multiplex PCR; TCRdb holds only in-frame clones, not every one. The data contain 80,000 or so clones, about three quarters of them singletons. The material sequenced was PBMCs. The receptors here all came from a man aged 40-55 years in good health and CMV-seronegative.

The chain combines TRBV25-1 with TRBJ2-1, with 9 bases matching TRBD2. Losses at the gene ends were 0 bases for V and 6 bases for J; bases not matched to a gene: 6. The CDR3 sequence is 16 residues long. Germline V gene sequence: CDR1 MGHDK, CDR2 SYGVNS. The CDR3 DNA sequence: TGTGCCAGCAGTGAATACGGTCTAGCGGGATCCAATGAGCAGTTCTTC. Amino acids: CASSEYGLAGSNEQFF. The complete variable domain, with remaining parts taken from reference TRBV25-1 and TRBJ2-1, reads EADIYQTPRYLVIGTGKKITLECSQTMGHDKMYWYQQDPGMELHLIHYSYGVNSTEKGDLSSESTVSRIRTEHFPLTLESARPSHTSQYLCASSEYGLAGSNEQFFGPGTRLTVL.

This clone was counted once. The J gene is TRBJ2-7, the V gene TRBV5-6; 13 bases map to TRBD2. The germline V gene encodes CDR1 SGHDT and CDR2 YYEEEE. V trimming: 2 bases; J trimming: 3 bases; junction bases outside the gene matches: 11. The CDR3 runs to 18 residues. For the CDR3, the DNA is TGTGCCAGCAGCTTCGAGGCCCGCGGACTAGCGGGAGTCTACGAGCAGTACTTC. It translates to CASSFEARGLAGVYEQYF.

The genes are TRBV9 and TRBJ2-1; 7 nucleotides line up with TRBD2. Germline-derived CDR1 and CDR2 are SGDLS and YYNGEE. J lost 1 base, V lost 4 bases, and 8 bases had no gene match. The CDR3 spans 16 residues. The CDR3 nucleotides read TGTGCCAGCAGCCCCCAAGCAGCGGGGTCCTACAATGAGCAGTTCTTC. Translation gives CASSPQAAGSYNEQFF.

This clone was counted between two and nine times. The chain employs TRBV19 and TRBJ2-5; 7 positions match TRBD2. Losses at the gene ends were 4 bases for V and 4 bases for J; bases not matched to a gene: 12. Germline assignment: CDR1 LNHDA and CDR2 SQIVND (reference sequence). The CDR3 is 16 residues long. The CDR3 nucleotides are TGTGCCAGTAGTACAAATCTAGCGGCAGAGGGAGAGACCCAGTACTTC. Translating gives CASSTNLAAEGETQYF.

This clone appeared once. The chain links TRBV19 to TRBJ2-3; tentative D call: TRBD1 (6 bases). CDR1 is LNHDA, CDR2 SQIVND, per germline (reference sequence). CDR3 length: 13 amino acids. The ends were cut back, 7 bases at V and 3 bases at J, with 11 bases in the middle. This CDR3 is CASTRGGTDTQYF. The CDR3, as DNA: TGTGCCAGTACCAGAGGGGGAACAGATACGCAGTATTTT.

The V call is TRBV19, the J call TRBJ1-1; no clear D. Per germline, CDR1 LNHDA and CDR2 SQIVND (reference sequence). Trimming pared 7 bases from V and 0 bases from J, leaving 9 bases between. This CDR3 comprises 13 residues. The DNA of the CDR3 is TGTGCCAGTACCCAAACACTGAACACTGAAGCTTTCTTT. Translated, it gives CASTQTLNTEAFF.

This clone was picked up a small number of times. The rearrangement joins TRBV13 to TRBJ2-3; 14 bases are shared with TRBD2. From germline, CDR1 is PRHDT and CDR2 FYEKMQ (reference sequence). Unmatched junction bases numbered 10, after V lost 4 bases and J lost 1 base. The CDR3 extends over 19 amino acids. CDR3 amino acids: CASSYKTGTSGGRTDTQYF. CDR3 bases: TGTGCCAGCAGCTACAAAACCGGGACTAGCGGGGGCCGCACAGATACGCAGTATTTT.

The chain links TRBV27 to TRBJ2-1; D gene ambiguous. The CDR3 length is 14 residues. Germline CDR1 reads MNHEY; CDR2 reads SMNVEV (reference sequence). V lost 6 bases and J 8 bases, leaving 17 bases between the germline ends. CDR3 residues: CASSLLPDGYEQFF. CDR3 coding DNA: TGTGCCAGCAGCCTCCTCCCCGACGGGTATGAGCAGTTCTTC.

V usage is TRBV25-1 and J usage is TRBJ2-3; 8 bases line up with TRBD2. The CDR3 length is 17 residues. Germline V gene lookup returns CDR1 MGHDK and CDR2 SYGVNS. V lost 2 bases to trimming and J lost 4 bases; unmatched junction nucleotides: 11. CDR3 in amino acids: CASSELGRAGLADTQYF. The CDR3 DNA reads TGTGCCAGCAGTGAACTCGGGAGGGCCGGTTTGGCAGATACGCAGTATTTT.

This clone came up once. V gene TRBV5-1 combines with J gene TRBJ2-2, with 7 bases that match TRBD2. The CDR3 consists of 15 residues. V was clipped by 0 bases and J by 6 bases; unmatched bases: 5. The germline V gene encodes CDR1 SGHRS and CDR2 YFSETQ. The chain's CDR3 is CASSLGGSNAGELFF. Written as DNA, the CDR3 is TGCGCCAGCAGCTTGGGCGGGAGTAACGCCGGGGAGCTGTTTTTT.

The chain is built from TRBV5-4 and TRBJ2-7, with unresolved D. V gave up 5 bases and J gave up 3 bases, with 9 bases separating them. Germline-derived CDR1 and CDR2 are SGHNT and YYREEE (reference sequence). This CDR3 comprises 12 residues. CDR3 DNA sequence: TGTGCCAGCAGTGGTGTCGGCTACGAGCAGTACTTC. This translates into CASSGVGYEQYF. The variable domain in full, with the rest retrieved from reference TRBV5-4 and TRBJ2-7, is ETGVTQSPTHLIKTRGQQVTLRCSSQSGHNTVSWYQQALGQGPQFIFQYYREEENGRGNFPPRFSGLQFPNYSSELNVNALELDDSALYLCASSGVGYEQYFGPGTRLTVT.

The V call is TRBV19, the J call TRBJ1-4; D remains unclear. There are 16 residues in the CDR3. Trimming pared 2 bases from V and 0 bases from J, leaving 10 bases between. The V gene's germline CDR1 is LNHDA and CDR2 SQIVND (reference sequence). The CDR3 spells CASSIIRVATNEKLFF. As DNA, the CDR3 is TGTGCCAGTAGTATAATACGGGTTGCAACTAATGAAAAACTGTTTTTT. Supplemented by reference TRBV19 and TRBJ1-4, the full variable domain reads DGGITQSPKYLFRKEGQNVTLSCEQNLNHDAMYWYRQDPGQGLRLIYYSQIVNDFQKGDIAEGYSVSREKKESFPLTVTSAQKNPTAFYLCASSIIRVATNEKLFFGSGTQLSVL.

V gene TRBV5-4 combines with J gene TRBJ2-3; D unclear. The CDR3 is made up of 13 amino acids. V dropped 2 bases and J dropped 4 bases, with 8 bases sitting between them. Germline loops: CDR1 SGHNT, CDR2 YYREEE (reference sequence). The CDR3 sequence is CASSFEVADTQYF. The CDR3 nucleotides read TGTGCCAGCAGCTTTGAGGTCGCAGATACGCAGTATTTT.

The chain carries TRBV7-2 and TRBJ1-5; D is unresolved. Germline V gene sequence: CDR1 SGHTA, CDR2 FQGNSA. The CDR3 runs to 13 residues. Trimming took 1 base from V and 5 from J, leaving 6 bases between them. The CDR3 nucleotides read TGTGCCAGCAGCTTAGAGAGATATCAGCCCCAGCATTTT. It translates to CASSLERYQPQHF.

The chain uses TRBV19 and TRBJ1-1, with a weak D call TRBD1 (6 bases). CDR1 and CDR2 from the germline V gene are LNHDA and SQIVND (reference sequence). The CDR3 contains 15 residues. Trimming took 2 bases from V and 0 from J, leaving 10 bases between them. The CDR3 spells CASSIRGTVNTEAFF. CDR3 DNA sequence: TGTGCCAGTAGTATAAGGGGGACGGTGAACACTGAAGCTTTCTTT.